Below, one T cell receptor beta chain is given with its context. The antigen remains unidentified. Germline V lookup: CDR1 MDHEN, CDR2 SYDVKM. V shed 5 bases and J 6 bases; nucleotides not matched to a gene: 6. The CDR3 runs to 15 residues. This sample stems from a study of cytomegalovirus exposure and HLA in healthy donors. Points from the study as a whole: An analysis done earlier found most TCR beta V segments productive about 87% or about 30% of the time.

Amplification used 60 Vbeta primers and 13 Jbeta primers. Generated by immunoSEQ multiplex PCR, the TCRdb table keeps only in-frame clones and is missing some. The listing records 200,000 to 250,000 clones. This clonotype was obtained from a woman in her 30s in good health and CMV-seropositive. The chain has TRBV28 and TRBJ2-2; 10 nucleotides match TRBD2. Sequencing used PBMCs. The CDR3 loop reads CASSPSSGSAGELFF. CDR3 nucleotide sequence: TGTGCCAGCAGTCCCTCTAGCGGGAGTGCCGGGGAGCTGTTTTTT.